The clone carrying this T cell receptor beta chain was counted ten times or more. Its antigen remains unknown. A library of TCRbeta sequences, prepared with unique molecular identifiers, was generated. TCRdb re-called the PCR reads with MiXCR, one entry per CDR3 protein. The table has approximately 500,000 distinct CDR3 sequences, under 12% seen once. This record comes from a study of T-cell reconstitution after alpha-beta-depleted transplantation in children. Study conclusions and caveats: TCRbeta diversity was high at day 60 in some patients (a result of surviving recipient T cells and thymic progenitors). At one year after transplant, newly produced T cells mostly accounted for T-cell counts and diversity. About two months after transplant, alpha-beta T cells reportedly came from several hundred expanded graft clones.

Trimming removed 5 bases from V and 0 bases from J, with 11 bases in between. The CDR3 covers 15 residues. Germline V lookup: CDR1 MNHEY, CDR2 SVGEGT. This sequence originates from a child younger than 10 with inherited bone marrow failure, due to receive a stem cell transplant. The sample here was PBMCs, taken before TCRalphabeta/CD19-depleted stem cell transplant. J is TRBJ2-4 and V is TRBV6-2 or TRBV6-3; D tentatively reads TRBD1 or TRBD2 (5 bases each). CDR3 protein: CASSRDPLAKNIQYF. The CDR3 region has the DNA TGTGCCAGCAGTCGGGACCCACTAGCCAAAAACATTCAGTACTTC.